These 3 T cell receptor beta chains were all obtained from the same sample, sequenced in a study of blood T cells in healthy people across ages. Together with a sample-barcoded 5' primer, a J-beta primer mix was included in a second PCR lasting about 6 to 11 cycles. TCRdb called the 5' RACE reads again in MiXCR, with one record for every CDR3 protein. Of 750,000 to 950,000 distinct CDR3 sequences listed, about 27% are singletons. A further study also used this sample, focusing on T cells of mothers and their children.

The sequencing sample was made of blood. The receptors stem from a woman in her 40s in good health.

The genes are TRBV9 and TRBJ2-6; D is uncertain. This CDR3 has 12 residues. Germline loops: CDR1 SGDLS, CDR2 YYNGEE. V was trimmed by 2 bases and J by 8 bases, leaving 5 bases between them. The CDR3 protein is CASSVPTNVLTF. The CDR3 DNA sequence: TGTGCCAGCAGCGTCCCAACCAACGTCCTGACTTTC.

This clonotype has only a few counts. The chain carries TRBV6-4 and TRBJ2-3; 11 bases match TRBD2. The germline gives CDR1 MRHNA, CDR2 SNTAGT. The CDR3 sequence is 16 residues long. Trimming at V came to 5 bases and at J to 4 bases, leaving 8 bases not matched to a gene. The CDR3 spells CASSPIAGGRADTQYF. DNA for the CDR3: TGTGCCAGCAGTCCCATAGCGGGGGGGCGCGCAGATACGCAGTATTTT.

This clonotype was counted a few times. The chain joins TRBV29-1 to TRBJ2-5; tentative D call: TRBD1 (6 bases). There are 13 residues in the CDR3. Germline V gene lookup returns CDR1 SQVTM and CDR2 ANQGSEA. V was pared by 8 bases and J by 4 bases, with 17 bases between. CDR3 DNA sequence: TGCAGCCTGGTAGGGGGTATCAGAGAGACCCAGTACTTC. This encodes CSLVGGIRETQYF.